This entry concerns a single T cell receptor (beta chain). Its target is not known. TCRdb keeps only in-frame clones here, not all; method: immunoSEQ multiplex PCR. The repertoire holds about 67,000 clones, with just over 90% as singletons. This record belongs to a study of OX40 agonist ivuxolimab in advanced cancers. The wider study: Patients treated during dose escalation were battling hepatocellular carcinoma, melanoma, renal cell or head and neck cancer.

CDR1 is MNHNY, CDR2 SVGAGI, per germline (reference sequence). CDR3 length: 14 amino acids. V was pared by 6 bases and J by 13 bases, with 14 bases of the junction left unmatched. Notes on the study in general: The mean number of expanded clones was higher in CD8+ T cells than in CD4+. With doses of 0.1 to 3.0 mg/kg, CD4+ and CD8+ blood T cells had undergone clonal expansion by week 6.

The chain links TRBV6-6 to TRBJ2-1, with 8 bases that match TRBD2. This clonotype was obtained from an adult with an advanced solid tumor such as melanoma, head and neck, liver or kidney cancer. Here the sequenced sample was CD4+ or CD8+ T cells sorted from blood, taken in a trial of the OX40 agonist ivuxolimab. The CDR3 bases are TGTGCCAGCAGAGACTCGGGGAGCGGGAGTCGCCAGTTCTTC. It is translated as CASRDSGSGSRQFF.